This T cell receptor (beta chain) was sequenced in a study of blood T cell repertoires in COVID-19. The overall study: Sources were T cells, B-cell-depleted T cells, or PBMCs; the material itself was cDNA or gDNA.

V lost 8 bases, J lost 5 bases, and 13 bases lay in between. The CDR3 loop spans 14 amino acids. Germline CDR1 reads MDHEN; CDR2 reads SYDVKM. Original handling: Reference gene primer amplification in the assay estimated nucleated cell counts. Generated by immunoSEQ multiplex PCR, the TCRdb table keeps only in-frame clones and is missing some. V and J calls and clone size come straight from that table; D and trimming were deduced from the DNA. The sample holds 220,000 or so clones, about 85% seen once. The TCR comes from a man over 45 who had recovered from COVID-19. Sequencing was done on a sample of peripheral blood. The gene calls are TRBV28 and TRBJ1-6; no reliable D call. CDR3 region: CASGARQNNSPLHF. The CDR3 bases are TGTGCCAGCGGCGCGAGGCAGAATAATTCACCCCTCCACTTT.